These T cell receptor beta chains were read from a single sample in a study of beta chain features in type 1 diabetes. Clones were read by immunoSEQ multiplex PCR, and TCRdb kept only the in-frame ones, dropping some. Found here are some 900,000 clones, around a sixth of them singletons; the top ten hold 0.02% to 0.03%. Source material: naive CD4+ T cells from blood. The source is a woman between 18 and 30 years old in good health. The CDR3 runs from the conserved cysteine through the conserved F or W. A D gene is named only where the DNA matches it firmly. Not all rows give a size; the values are once, few, many and, for expanded clones, a class.

16 | NA | TRBJ1-5 | TRBV6-5 | few | TGTGCCAGCAGTTACCGTCCCCGGGACACATATCAGCCCCAGCATTTT | CASSYRPRDTYQPQHF
16 | NA | TRBJ2-1 | TRBV5-1 | few | TGCGCCAGCAGCACTGGGGTAGCGGTGTCCTACAATGAGCAGTTCTTC | CASSTGVAVSYNEQFF
14 | TRBD2 | TRBJ2-3 | TRBV29-1 | NA | TGCAGCGTTACGGCGGGAGGTAGGACAGATACGCAGTATTTT | CSVTAGGRTDTQYF
16 | TRBD2 | TRBJ2-1 | TRBV28 | NA | TGTGCCAGCAGCTCCGGACTAGCGGGATCTTACAATGAGCAGTTCTTC | CASSSGLAGSYNEQFF
16 | TRBD1 | TRBJ2-5 | TRBV5-1 | few | TGCGCCACCTCCAAGACCGGGACAGTAATGATCGAGACCCAGTACTTC | CATSKTGTVMIETQYF
11 | NA | TRBJ1-1 | TRBV6-5 | NA | TGTGCCAGCAGTTATGGGACTGAAGCTTTCTTT | CASSYGTEAFF
13 | NA | TRBJ2-1 | TRBV27 | few | TGTGCCAGCAGTTTATTGGGGGGCAATGAGCAGTTCTTC | CASSLLGGNEQFF
15 | TRBD1 | TRBJ2-5 | TRBV18 | NA | TGTGCCAGCTCTCTTGGACAGGGAAGGGCAGAGACCCAGTACTTC | CASSLGQGRAETQYF
13 | NA | TRBJ2-1 | TRBV18 | few | TGTGCCAGCTCACCTCCAAGCCGCAATGAGCAGTTCTTC | CASSPPSRNEQFF
14 | NA | TRBJ1-1 | TRBV7-2 | few | TGTGCCAGCAGCTTTACCCCACGGGGGACTGAAGCTTTCTTT | CASSFTPRGTEAFF
17 | TRBD1 | TRBJ2-1 | TRBV14 | NA | TGTGCCAGCAGCCAAGTCGGCGGGACAGGGTATATGACTGAGCAGTTCTTC | CASSQVGGTGYMTEQFF
14 | NA | TRBJ2-2 | TRBV28 | few | TGTGCCAGCAGGAGGGGAAGGGGCACCGGGGAGCTGTTTTTT | CASRRGRGTGELFF
16 | TRBD2 | TRBJ2-3 | TRBV19 | NA | TGTGCCAGTAGTAAACCCGGGACTAGCAGAACAGATACGCAGTATTTT | CASSKPGTSRTDTQYF
19 | NA | TRBJ1-4 | TRBV4-1 | few | TGCGCCAGCAGCCAAGATGGCTCAAGAACCGGGACGGACTTCGGAAAACTGTTTTTT | CASSQDGSRTGTDFGKLFF
13 | NA | TRBJ2-1 | TRBV11-2 | few | TGTGCCAGCAGATTAGATCCTCCCAATGAGCAGTTCTTC | CASRLDPPNEQFF
15 | NA | TRBJ2-3 | TRBV27 | NA | TGTGCCAGCAGTCGACTACCCCGGGGGACAGATACGCAGTATTTT | CASSRLPRGTDTQYF
15 | TRBD2 | TRBJ2-7 | TRBV28 | NA | TGTGCCAGCAGTTCCTCGGCTAGCGGCCCCTACGAGCAGTACTTC | CASSSSASGPYEQYF
15 | NA | TRBJ1-2 | TRBV6-4 | few | TGTGCCAGCAGTGAAAGGAAAGAAACTAACTATGGCTACACCTTC | CASSERKETNYGYTF
15 | TRBD2 | TRBJ2-5 | TRBV28 | NA | TGTGCCAGCAGTGATTCGGGACTAGCGGGAGAGACCCAGTACTTC | CASSDSGLAGETQYF
16 | NA | TRBJ2-6 | TRBV5-6 | NA | TGTGCCAGCAGCTTGCGAGGCACAACTGGGGCCAACGTCCTGACTTTC | CASSLRGTTGANVLTF
15 | NA | TRBJ2-3 | TRBV5-4 | NA | TGCGCCAGCAGCCAAGCGAACAAACACCGCGATACGCAGTATTTT | CASSQANKHRDTQYF
15 | TRBD2 | TRBJ2-5 | TRBV5-4 | NA | TGTGCCAGCAGCCCGGGAGGGACCAACCAAGAGACCCAGTACTTC | CASSPGGTNQETQYF
15 | NA | TRBJ2-4 | TRBV19 | NA | TGTGCCAGTAGTATCGGGAAGCCTTGGAAGGACATTCAGTACTTC | CASSIGKPWKDIQYF
15 | TRBD2 | TRBJ2-1 | TRBV28 | few | TGTGCCAGCAAGCTAGCGGGAGAGCCTTACAATGAGCAGTTCTTC | CASKLAGEPYNEQFF
14 | NA | TRBJ1-5 | TRBV18 | NA | TGTGCCAGCTCAGGACGGATTAGCAATCAGCCCCAGCATTTT | CASSGRISNQPQHF
15 | TRBD2 | TRBJ2-7 | TRBV4-3 | few | TGCGCCAGCAGCCAAGCGACTAGCGGGACCTACGAGCAGTACTTC | CASSQATSGTYEQYF
19 | TRBD2 | TRBJ2-7 | TRBV4-1 | NA | TGCGCCACCAGCGGATTGACTAGCGGGAGGCCGGGGAGCTCCTACGAGCAGTACTTC | CATSGLTSGRPGSSYEQYF
14 | NA | TRBJ2-4 | TRBV7-9 | NA | TGTGCCAGCAGCTTAGGAGGGTCCAAAAACATTCAGTACTTC | CASSLGGSKNIQYF
15 | NA | TRBJ2-6 | TRBV7-9 | few | TGTGCCAGCAGCTCTCCAGTTTCTGGGGCCAACGTCCTGACTTTC | CASSSPVSGANVLTF
16 | TRBD2 | TRBJ2-2 | TRBV4-2 | few | TGTGCCAGCAGCTATGGACTAGCGGGAGCAGGCGGGGAGCTGTTTTTT | CASSYGLAGAGGELFF
14 | TRBD1 | TRBJ1-5 | TRBV6-5 | once | TGTGCCAGCCGAAGGGACAGTGGCAATCAGCCCCAGCATTTT | CASRRDSGNQPQHF
13 | NA | TRBJ2-5 | TRBV7-2 | NA | TGTGCCAGCAGCTCAGTACGGCAAGAGACCCAGTACTTC | CASSSVRQETQYF
11 | NA | TRBJ2-5 | TRBV5-1 | NA | TGCGCCAGCCCGATCCAAGAGACCCAGTACTTC | CASPIQETQYF
15 | TRBD2 | TRBJ2-3 | TRBV29-1 | NA | TGCAGCGCCCTGCGACTAGCGGAGAGCACAGATACGCAGTATTTT | CSALRLAESTDTQYF
14 | TRBD1 | TRBJ1-1 | TRBV18 | few | TGTGCCAGCTCACCACCGACAGGGTATACTGAAGCTTTCTTT | CASSPPTGYTEAFF
13 | NA | TRBJ2-5 | TRBV19 | NA | TGTGCCAGTAGTAGGGCAGGGTGGGAGACCCAGTACTTC | CASSRAGWETQYF
14 | NA | TRBJ1-1 | TRBV11-1 | few | TGTGCCAGCAGCACGCGTAGAGAGGACACTGAAGCTTTCTTT | CASSTRREDTEAFF
15 | NA | TRBJ2-2 | TRBV6-5 | NA | TGTGCCAGCAGGCGACCGGCAGTGGGGTTCGGGGAGCTGTTTTTT | CASRRPAVGFGELFF
15 | NA | TRBJ1-2 | TRBV18 | NA | TGTGCCAGCTCACCACGGCAGGTTTCGACGTGGGGCTACACCTTC | CASSPRQVSTWGYTF
16 | NA | TRBJ2-3 | TRBV7-9 | few | TGTGCCAGCAGCTTAGTTCCGTCTGCTAGCACAGATACGCAGTATTTT | CASSLVPSASTDTQYF
14 | TRBD1 | TRBJ1-2 | TRBV5-4 | NA | TGTGCCAGCAGCCAGGGGGCGGAGACCTATGGCTACACCTTC | CASSQGAETYGYTF
15 | TRBD2 | TRBJ2-1 | TRBV19 | NA | TGTGCCAGTAGTAAAACTAGCGGTGCGTACAATGAGCAGTTCTTC | CASSKTSGAYNEQFF
12 | NA | TRBJ2-7 | TRBV6-1 | few | TGTGCCAGCAAAGGCGATGCCTACGAGCAGTACTTC | CASKGDAYEQYF
14 | NA | TRBJ2-5 | TRBV6-1 | few | TGTGCCAGCAGTCACCGGACAGCCCAAGAGACCCAGTACTTC | CASSHRTAQETQYF
16 | NA | TRBJ1-2 | TRBV25-1 | few | TGTGCCAGCAGTGATCGTTCTATCCGGGGGCGGCTTGGCTACACCTTC | CASSDRSIRGRLGYTF
12 | NA | TRBJ1-5 | TRBV10-3 | NA | TGTGCCATCAGTGACTCGAATCAGCCCCAGCATTTT | CAISDSNQPQHF
15 | NA | TRBJ1-2 | TRBV4-3 | NA | TGCGCCAGCAGCCAAGAGAAGGTGGGGTCCTATGGCTACACCTTC | CASSQEKVGSYGYTF
15 | TRBD1 | TRBJ2-7 | TRBV5-1 | few | TGCGCCAGCAGCTTTGACAGGGGATACAACTACGAGCAGTACTTC | CASSFDRGYNYEQYF
12 | NA | TRBJ2-4 | TRBV2 | many | TGTGCCAGCGCCCTAGCCAAAAACATTCAGTACTTC | CASALAKNIQYF
12 | NA | TRBJ2-7 | TRBV7-2 | NA | TGTGCCAGCAGCTCTAACAGGGACCAGCAGTACTTC | CASSSNRDQQYF